This T cell receptor (beta chain) was observed in a study of CD8 T cells in Susac syndrome. Germline CDR1 DFQATT, CDR2 SNEGSKA (reference sequence). CDR3 length: 13 amino acids. Trimming took 3 bases from V and 7 from J, leaving 16 bases between them. Roughly 0.45 to 1 ug RNA was reverse transcribed with random hexamers. TCRdb re-called the immunoSEQ multiplex PCR reads with MiXCR, one entry per CDR3 protein. The data hold 50,000 or so distinct CDR3 sequences, with roughly 93% observed a single time. TEMRA cells were FACS-enriched, unlike CD8+ and CD4+ T cells, which were negatively isolated. Sample: CD8+ T cells from PBMCs. V gene TRBV20-1 combines with J gene TRBJ2-7; D may be TRBD2 (5 bases). The sequence derives from a human donor in good health. The CDR3 DNA is TGCAGTGCTAGGGAGGCAGAGTTGTGGGAGCAGTACTTC. Encoded protein: CSAREAELWEQYF.